Below are 11 T cell receptor beta chains sequenced from a single sample in a study of CD8+ T cells in alopecia areata (dated by TCRdb to 2017 to 2018). The method behind the library was the immunoSEQ multiplex PCR assay. RNA was extracted from all samples and reverse transcribed into cDNA as template for TCR sequencing. TCRdb obtained this table from immuneACCESS and retained in-frame rearrangements with V and J assigned. These tables miss some clones; where compared with another copy, unresolved V genes account for less than half of the shortfall, and the remainder is unexplained. The sample table holds tens of thousands of clones, of which roughly 40% were seen once. The ten largest account for 45% to 60% of the sample. Sequenced input: NKG2D-low CD8+ T cells sorted from blood. In light of the paper, this sample's cell subset or site label describes: sorted CD8+ NKG2D-low blood T cells. Receptors originate from a human donor with alopecia areata.

This clone was counted only a few times. The chain carries TRBV4-1 and TRBJ2-1; 12 bases line up with TRBD2. CDR3 length: 15 amino acids. J lost 12 bases, V lost 1 base, and 7 bases had no gene match. The germline gives CDR1 MGHRA, CDR2 YSYEKL. CDR3: CASSQAWTSGTSQFF. The CDR3 bases are TGCGCCAGCAGCCAAGCCTGGACTAGCGGGACCTCGCAGTTCTTC.

This clone rates as large (0.1 to 1%). This rearrangement joins TRBV5-1 to TRBJ2-7; perhaps TRBD1 as D (6 bases). V lost 3 bases to trimming and J lost 4 bases, with 11 bases between them. Looked up from germline, CDR1 is SGHRS and CDR2 is YFSETQ. The CDR3 is 13 residues long. The CDR3 region is CASSWDKSYEQYF. CDR3 nucleotides: TGCGCCAGCAGCTGGGACAAGTCGTACGAGCAGTACTTC.

A few counts support this clone. The genes are TRBV6-4 and TRBJ1-6, with D perhaps TRBD1 (5 bases). The CDR3 consists of 15 residues. V was pared by 0 bases and J by 10 bases, with 13 bases between. Germline V CDR1 and CDR2: MRHNA, SNTAGT. CDR3 sequence reads: CASSDSAGKGSPLHF. DNA of the CDR3: TGTGCCAGCAGTGACTCGGCAGGGAAAGGATCACCCCTCCACTTT.

This clone was recorded a few times. The chain recombines TRBV4-2 with TRBJ2-7; D is possibly TRBD1 (5 bases). CDR1 and CDR2 from the germline V gene are LGHNA and YNFKEQ. The CDR3 covers 15 residues. V was clipped by 2 bases and J by 2 bases, with 13 bases between them. CDR3 DNA sequence: TGTGCCAGCAGCCAACTTCCACAGGACGCCTACGAGCAGTACTTC. Its translation is CASSQLPQDAYEQYF.

The CDR3 DNA sequence: TGCGCCAGCAGCCACCCACAGTATGGCTACACCTTC. It translates to CASSHPQYGYTF. The chain carries TRBV5-1 and TRBJ1-2; D unresolved. The CDR3 totals 12 residues. Trimming shortened V by 4 bases and J by 5 bases, and 9 bases separated the two germline ends. The germline CDR1 and CDR2 sequences are SGHRS and YFSETQ.

The J gene is TRBJ2-7, the V gene TRBV29-1; D ambiguous. The germline V gene encodes CDR1 SQVTM and CDR2 ANQGSEA. Trimming stripped 7 bases from V and 1 base from J, with 14 bases between. This CDR3 is built from 13 residues. In nucleotides, the CDR3 is TGCAGCGCCAGGACGGAACCTTCCTACGAGCAGTACTTC. Its translation: CSARTEPSYEQYF.

The chain uses TRBV23-1 and TRBJ2-6; TRBD1 agrees at 9 bases. TRBV23-1 is recorded as an ORF, its role being uncertain. V trimming: 0 bases; J trimming: 4 bases; junction bases outside the gene matches: 7. The CDR3 spans 18 residues. The CDR3 loop is CASSQSGTGLDGANVLTF. CDR3 nucleotide sequence: TGCGCCAGCAGTCAATCCGGGACAGGGTTAGACGGGGCCAACGTCCTGACTTTC.

The chain combines TRBV5-6 with TRBJ2-3, with TRBD2 matching over 8 bases. V dropped 3 bases and J dropped 6; count of bases not matched to a gene: 6. This CDR3 comprises 14 residues. Germline V gene data show CDR1 as SGHDT and CDR2 as YYEEEE. CDR3 sequence reads: CASSSGTRGDTQYF. In nucleotides, the CDR3 is TGTGCCAGCAGCTCTGGGACTAGGGGTGATACGCAGTATTTT.

This clone came up a few times. The rearrangement joins TRBV29-1 to TRBJ2-7; possible D gene TRBD2, 5 bases. V shed 5 bases and J shed 2 bases, with 10 bases lying between them. The CDR3 is 12 amino acids. Germline V gives CDR1 SQVTM, CDR2 ANQGSEA. The CDR3 reads CSVSEDTYEQYF. The CDR3 region has the DNA TGCAGCGTTTCGGAGGATACCTACGAGCAGTACTTC.

This clone was observed a few times. The chain joins TRBV6-1 to TRBJ2-1, with D possibly matching TRBD1 (6 bases). Germline loops: CDR1 MNHNS, CDR2 SASEGT. The V and J ends lost 7 bases and 5 bases respectively, with 12 bases between them. The CDR3 has 13 amino acids. The CDR3 here is CASIDRSHNEQFF. CDR3 in DNA: TGTGCCAGCATAGACAGGAGCCACAATGAGCAGTTCTTC.

The sample holds a few counts of this clone. CDR3 DNA: TGCAGCGTTGAAGGCAGGGAACAGGTTAGCTATGGCTACACCTTC. This translates into CSVEGREQVSYGYTF. V and J are TRBV29-1 and TRBJ1-2, with a possible D match to TRBD1 (5 bases). The ends were cut back, 1 base at V and 4 bases at J, with 16 bases in the middle. CDR1 and CDR2 (germline): SQVTM, ANQGSEA. This CDR3 comprises 15 residues.